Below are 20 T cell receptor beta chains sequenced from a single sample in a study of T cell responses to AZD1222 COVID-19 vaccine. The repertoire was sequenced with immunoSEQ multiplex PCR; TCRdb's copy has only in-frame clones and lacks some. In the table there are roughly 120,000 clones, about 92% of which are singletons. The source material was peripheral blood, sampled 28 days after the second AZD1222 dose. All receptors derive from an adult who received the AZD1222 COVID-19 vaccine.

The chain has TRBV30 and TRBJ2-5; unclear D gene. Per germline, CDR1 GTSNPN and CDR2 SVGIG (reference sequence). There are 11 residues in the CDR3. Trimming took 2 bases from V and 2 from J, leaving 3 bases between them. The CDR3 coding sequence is TGTGCCTGGAGTTCTCAAGAGACCCAGTACTTC. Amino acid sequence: CAWSSQETQYF.

CDR3 in amino acids: CSVEDTSTRQGRNGYTF. CDR3 nucleotide sequence: TGCAGCGTTGAAGACACCTCTACCCGACAGGGGAGGAATGGCTACACCTTC. J is TRBJ1-2 and V is TRBV29-1; TRBD1 matches 8 bases. Germline CDR1 and CDR2: SQVTM and ANQGSEA. This CDR3 is built from 17 residues. V shed 0 bases, J shed 6 bases, and the junction held 15 bases outside the gene matches.

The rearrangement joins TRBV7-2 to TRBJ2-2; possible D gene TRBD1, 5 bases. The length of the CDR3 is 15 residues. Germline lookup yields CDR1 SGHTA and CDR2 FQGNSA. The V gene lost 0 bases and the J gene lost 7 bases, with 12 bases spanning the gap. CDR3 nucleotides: TGTGCCAGCAGCTTAGCGGCAGGGTGGAGCGGGGAGCTGTTTTTT. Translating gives CASSLAAGWSGELFF.

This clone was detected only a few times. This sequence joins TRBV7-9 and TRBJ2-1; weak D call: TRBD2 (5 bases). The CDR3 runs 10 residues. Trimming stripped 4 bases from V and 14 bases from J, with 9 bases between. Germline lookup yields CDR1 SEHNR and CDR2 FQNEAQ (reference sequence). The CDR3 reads CASSSGVEFF. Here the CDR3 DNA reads TGTGCCAGCAGCTCCGGGGTCGAGTTCTTC.

In DNA form, the CDR3 reads TGTGCCAGCAGATTTACAGGGGGCCGTGGCACTGAAGCTTTCTTT. It is translated as CASRFTGGRGTEAFF. The chain couples TRBV28 to TRBJ1-1, with 9 bases lining up with TRBD1. The CDR3 runs to 15 residues. V trimming: 6 bases; J trimming: 4 bases; junction bases outside the gene matches: 9. Looked up from germline, CDR1 is MDHEN and CDR2 is SYDVKM. Using reference TRBV28 and TRBJ1-1 for the parts outside the CDR3, the full variable domain is DVKVTQSSRYLVKRTGEKVFLECVQDMDHENMFWYRQDPGLGLRLIYFSYDVKMKEKGDIPEGYSVSREKKERFSLILESASTNQTSMYLCASRFTGGRGTEAFFGQGTRLTVV.

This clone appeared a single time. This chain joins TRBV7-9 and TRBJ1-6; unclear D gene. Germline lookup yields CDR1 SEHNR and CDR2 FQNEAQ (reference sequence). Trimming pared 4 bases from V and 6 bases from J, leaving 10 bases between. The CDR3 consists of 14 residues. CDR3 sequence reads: CASSSGITNSPLHF. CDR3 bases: TGTGCCAGCAGCTCCGGGATAACTAATTCACCCCTCCACTTT.

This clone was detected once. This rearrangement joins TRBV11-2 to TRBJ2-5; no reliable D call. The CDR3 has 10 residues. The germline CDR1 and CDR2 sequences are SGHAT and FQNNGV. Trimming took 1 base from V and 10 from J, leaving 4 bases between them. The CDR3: CASSLAYQYF. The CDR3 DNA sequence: TGTGCCAGCAGCTTAGCTTACCAGTACTTC.

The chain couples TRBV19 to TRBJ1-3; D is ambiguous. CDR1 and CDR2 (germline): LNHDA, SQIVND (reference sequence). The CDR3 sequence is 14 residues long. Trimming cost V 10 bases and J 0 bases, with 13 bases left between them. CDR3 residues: CATSEFSSGNTIYF. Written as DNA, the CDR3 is TGTGCCACCTCGGAGTTTAGCTCTGGAAACACCATATATTTT.

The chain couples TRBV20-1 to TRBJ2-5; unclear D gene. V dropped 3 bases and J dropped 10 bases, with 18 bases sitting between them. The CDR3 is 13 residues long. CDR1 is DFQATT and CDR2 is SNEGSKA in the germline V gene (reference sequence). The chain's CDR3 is CSASPIINEVQYF. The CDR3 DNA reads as TGCAGTGCTAGTCCCATCATTAACGAGGTCCAGTACTTC.

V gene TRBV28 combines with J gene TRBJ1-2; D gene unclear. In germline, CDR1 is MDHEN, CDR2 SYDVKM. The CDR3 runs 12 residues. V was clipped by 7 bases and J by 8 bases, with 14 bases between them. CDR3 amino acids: CASNPGRGGYTF. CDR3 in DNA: TGTGCCAGCAATCCGGGCCGAGGCGGCTACACCTTC.

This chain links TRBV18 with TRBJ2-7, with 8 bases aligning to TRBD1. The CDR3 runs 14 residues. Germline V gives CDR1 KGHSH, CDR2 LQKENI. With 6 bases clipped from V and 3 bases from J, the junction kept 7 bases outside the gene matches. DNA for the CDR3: TGTGCCAGCTCCACGGGACAGGATCTCTACGAGCAGTACTTC. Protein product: CASSTGQDLYEQYF. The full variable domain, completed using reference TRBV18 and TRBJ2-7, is NAGVMQNPRHLVRRRGQEARLRCSPMKGHSHVYWYRQLPEEGLKFMVYLQKENIIDESGMPKERFSAEFPKEGPSILRIQQVVRGDSAAYFCASSTGQDLYEQYFGPGTRLTVT.

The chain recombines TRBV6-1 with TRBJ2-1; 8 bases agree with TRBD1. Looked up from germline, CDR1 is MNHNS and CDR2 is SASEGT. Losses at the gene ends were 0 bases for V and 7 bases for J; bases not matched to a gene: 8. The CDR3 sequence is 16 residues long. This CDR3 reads CASSEAPQGARNEQFF. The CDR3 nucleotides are TGTGCCAGCAGTGAAGCCCCCCAGGGGGCGCGGAATGAGCAGTTCTTC.

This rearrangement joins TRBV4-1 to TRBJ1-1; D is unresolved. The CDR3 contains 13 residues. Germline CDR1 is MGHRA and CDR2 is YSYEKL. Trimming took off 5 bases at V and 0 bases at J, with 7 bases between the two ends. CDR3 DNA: TGCGCCAGCAGCGCGGGGATGAACACTGAAGCTTTCTTT. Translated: CASSAGMNTEAFF.

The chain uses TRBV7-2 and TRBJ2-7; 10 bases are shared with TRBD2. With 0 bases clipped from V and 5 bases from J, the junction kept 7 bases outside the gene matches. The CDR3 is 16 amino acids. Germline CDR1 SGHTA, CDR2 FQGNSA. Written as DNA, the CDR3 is TGTGCCAGCAGCTTAGCGCCTCGACTAGCGGGTAACGAGCAGTACTTC. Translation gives CASSLAPRLAGNEQYF.

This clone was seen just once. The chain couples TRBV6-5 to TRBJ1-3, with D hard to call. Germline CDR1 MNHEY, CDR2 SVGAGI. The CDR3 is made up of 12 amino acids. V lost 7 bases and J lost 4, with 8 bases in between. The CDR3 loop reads CASTLTGNTIYF. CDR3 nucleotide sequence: TGTGCCAGCACACTAACAGGAAACACCATATATTTT.

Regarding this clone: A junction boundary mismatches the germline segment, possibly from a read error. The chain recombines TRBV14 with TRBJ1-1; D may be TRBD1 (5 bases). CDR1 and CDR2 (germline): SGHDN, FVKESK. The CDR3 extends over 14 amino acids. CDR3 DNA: TGTGCCAGCCGCCAGCGACCGGGGGTCACTGAAGCTTTCTTT. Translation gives CASRQRPGVTEAFF. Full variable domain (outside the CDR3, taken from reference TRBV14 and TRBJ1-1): EAGVTQFPSHSVIEKGQTVTLRCDPISGHDNLYWYRRVMGKEIKFLLHFVKESKQDESGMPNNRFLAERTGGTYSTLKVQPAELEDSGVYFCASRQRPGVTEAFFGQGTRLTVV.

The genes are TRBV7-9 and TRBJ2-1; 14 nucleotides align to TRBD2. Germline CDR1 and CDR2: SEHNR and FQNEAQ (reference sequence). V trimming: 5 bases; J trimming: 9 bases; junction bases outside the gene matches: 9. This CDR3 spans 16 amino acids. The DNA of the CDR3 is TGTGCCAGCAGCCTGAGACTAGCGGGAGGGGGCAGTGAGCAGTTCTTC. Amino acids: CASSLRLAGGGSEQFF.

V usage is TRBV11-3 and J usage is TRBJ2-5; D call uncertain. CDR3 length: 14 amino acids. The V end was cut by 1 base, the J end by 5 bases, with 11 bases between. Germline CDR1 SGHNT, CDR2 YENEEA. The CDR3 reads CASSLVRSRETQYF. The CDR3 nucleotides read TGTGCCAGCAGCTTAGTTCGGTCGCGCGAGACCCAGTACTTC.

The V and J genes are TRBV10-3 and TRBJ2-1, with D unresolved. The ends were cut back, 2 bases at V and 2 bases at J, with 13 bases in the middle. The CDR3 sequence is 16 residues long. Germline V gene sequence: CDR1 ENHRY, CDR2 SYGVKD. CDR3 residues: CAISEGDSGAYNEQFF. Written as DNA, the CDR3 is TGTGCCATCAGTGAGGGGGATTCTGGGGCCTACAATGAGCAGTTCTTC.

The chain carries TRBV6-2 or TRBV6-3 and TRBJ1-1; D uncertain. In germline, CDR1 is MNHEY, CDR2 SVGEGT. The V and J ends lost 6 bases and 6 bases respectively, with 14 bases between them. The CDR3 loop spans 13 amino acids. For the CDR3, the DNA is TGTGCCAGCAGCACCGGAGGGATTCCTGAAGCTTTCTTT. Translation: CASSTGGIPEAFF.